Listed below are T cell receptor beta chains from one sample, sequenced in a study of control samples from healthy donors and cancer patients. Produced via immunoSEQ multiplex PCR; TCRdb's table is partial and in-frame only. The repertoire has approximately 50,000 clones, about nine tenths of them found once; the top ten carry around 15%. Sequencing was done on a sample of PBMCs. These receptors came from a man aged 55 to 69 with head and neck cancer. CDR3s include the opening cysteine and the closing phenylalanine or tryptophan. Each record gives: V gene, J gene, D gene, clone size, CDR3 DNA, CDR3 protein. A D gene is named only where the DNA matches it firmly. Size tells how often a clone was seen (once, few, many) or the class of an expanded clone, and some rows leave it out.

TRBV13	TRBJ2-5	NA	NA	TGTGCCAGCAGCCTACGGTTAGAGACCCAGTACTTC	CASSLRLETQYF
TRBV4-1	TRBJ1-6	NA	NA	TGCGCCAGCAGCCAAGATGGCGAGTTCGGTAATTCACCCCTCCACTTT	CASSQDGEFGNSPLHF
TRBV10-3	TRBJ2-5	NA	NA	TGTGCCATCGCGGGCCCGACGGGGGAGACCCAGTACTTC	CAIAGPTGETQYF
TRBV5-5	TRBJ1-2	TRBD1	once	TGTGCCAGCAGCCGGGACAGTAAGAATGGCTACACCTTC	CASSRDSKNGYTF
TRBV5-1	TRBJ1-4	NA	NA	TGCGCCAGCAGCTTGACTCAGGGAAGGGAAAAACTGTTTTTT	CASSLTQGREKLFF
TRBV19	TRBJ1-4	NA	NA	TGTGCCAGTAGCCTTTACGACAGAGCAACTAATGAAAAACTGTTTTTT	CASSLYDRATNEKLFF
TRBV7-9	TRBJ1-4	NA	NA	TGTGCCAGCAGCCCCATCGGGGCTGTCGAAAAACTGTTTTTT	CASSPIGAVEKLFF
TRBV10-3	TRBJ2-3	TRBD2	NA	TGTGCCATCAGTGAGTCTTCAGCGGGGGGTACTAGCACAGATACGCAGTATTTT	CAISESSAGGTSTDTQYF
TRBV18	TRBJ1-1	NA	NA	TGTGCCAGCTCCCGGGACTCCCAGAACACTGAAGCTTTCTTT	CASSRDSQNTEAFF
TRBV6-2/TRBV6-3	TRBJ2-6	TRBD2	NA	TGTGCCAGCAGTTACTTCGGGGCGGGAGGGGCTGGGGCCAACGTCCTGACTTTC	CASSYFGAGGAGANVLTF
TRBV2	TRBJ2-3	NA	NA	TGTGCCAGCACGTACCGCCCGGGTTCAGATACGCAGTATTTT	CASTYRPGSDTQYF
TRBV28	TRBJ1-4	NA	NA	TGTGCCAGCAGTTTACTTCAGCTTGGGCGCACAAGGGGATATGAAAAACTGTTTTTT	CASSLLQLGRTRGYEKLFF
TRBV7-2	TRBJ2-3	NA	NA	TGTGCCAGCAGCTACAGCACAGATACGCAGTATTTT	CASSYSTDTQYF
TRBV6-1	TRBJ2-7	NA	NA	TGTGCCAGCAGTACAGGACGTCAGCAGTACTTC	CASSTGRQQYF
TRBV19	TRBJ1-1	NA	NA	TGTGCCAGTAGTCTGGCGGGCTTCTTGAACACTGAAGCTTTCTTT	CASSLAGFLNTEAFF
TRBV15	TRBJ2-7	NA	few	TGTGCCACCAGCAGAGATACCCCCTACGAGCAGTACTTC	CATSRDTPYEQYF
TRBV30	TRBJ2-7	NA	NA	TGTGCCTGGAGTGATATAACAGGGATCGAGCAGTACTTC	CAWSDITGIEQYF
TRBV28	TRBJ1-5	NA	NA	TGTGCCAGCAGGGTACAGGGTTTTGATCAGCCCCAGCATTTT	CASRVQGFDQPQHF
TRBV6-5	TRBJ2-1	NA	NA	TGTGCCAGCAGTTACAGGGCAGGGGCGAATGGCGAGCAGTTCTTC	CASSYRAGANGEQFF
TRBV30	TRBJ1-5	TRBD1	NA	TGTGCCTGGAGTCCCAAAGGGACAGGGCCGCGGCAGCCCCAGCATTTT	CAWSPKGTGPRQPQHF
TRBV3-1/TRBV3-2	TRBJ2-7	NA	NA	TGTGCCAGCAGCCAACTCGGGGGGACAGCCTACGAGCAGTACTTC	CASSQLGGTAYEQYF
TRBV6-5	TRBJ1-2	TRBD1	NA	TGTGCCAGCAGACGGGACAGGGAGCTTTTCTTC	CASRRDRELFF
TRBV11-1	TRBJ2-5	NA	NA	TGTGCCAGCAGCGGGTCCTCGCGGGATTACGAAGAGACCCAGTACTTC	CASSGSSRDYEETQYF
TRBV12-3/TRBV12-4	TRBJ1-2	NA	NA	TGTGCCAGCAGTTTCTACCTGGATGGCTACACCTTC	CASSFYLDGYTF
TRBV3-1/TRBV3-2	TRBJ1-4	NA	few	TGTGCCAGCAGCCAAGTCCACCGCTCGAACGAAAAACTGTTTTTT	CASSQVHRSNEKLFF
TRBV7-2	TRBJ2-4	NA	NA	TGTGCCAGCAGCTTATGGGACAAAAACATTCAGTACTTC	CASSLWDKNIQYF
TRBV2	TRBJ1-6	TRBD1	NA	TGTGCCGGGGGGCTGACAGGGGGCGATAATTCACCCCTCCACTTT	CAGGLTGGDNSPLHF
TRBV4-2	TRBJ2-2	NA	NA	TGTGCCAGCAGCCAAGAGGGCGGTCGGTCCGGGGAGCTGTTTTTT	CASSQEGGRSGELFF
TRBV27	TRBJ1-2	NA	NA	TGTGCCAGCAGTTTATCTGTTGGGGTTGGCGGCTACACCTTC	CASSLSVGVGGYTF
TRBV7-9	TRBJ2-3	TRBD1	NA	TGTGCCAGCAGCTCGACAGGGGGTGCCACAGATACGCAGTATTTT	CASSSTGGATDTQYF
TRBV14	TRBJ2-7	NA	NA	TGTGCCAGCAGCCAAGATTTAGGGGGCGAGCAGTACTTC	CASSQDLGGEQYF
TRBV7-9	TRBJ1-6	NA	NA	TGTGCCAGCAGCTTACCCAACGTTGGTTCACCCCTCCACTTT	CASSLPNVGSPLHF
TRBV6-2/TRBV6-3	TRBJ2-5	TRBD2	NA	TGTGCCAGCAGTTCAGGGACTAGCGGCCCGCGGACCCAGTACTTC	CASSSGTSGPRTQYF
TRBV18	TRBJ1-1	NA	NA	TGTGCCAGCTTCTTGATGAACACTGAAGCTTTCTTT	CASFLMNTEAFF
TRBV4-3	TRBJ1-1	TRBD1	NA	TGCGCCAGCAGCCAAGATCGACAGGGGGCTGTGGGTACTGAAGCTTTCTTT	CASSQDRQGAVGTEAFF
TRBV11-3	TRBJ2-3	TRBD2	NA	TGTGCCAGCAGCGGACTAGCGGGAGAGCCAGATACGCAGTATTTT	CASSGLAGEPDTQYF
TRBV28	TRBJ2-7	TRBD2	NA	TGTGCCAGTCATCTGGGGGGACTAGCGGGGGCAACCTACGAGCAGTACTTC	CASHLGGLAGATYEQYF
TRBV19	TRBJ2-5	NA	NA	TGTGCCAGTAGGTCGAGGGTGGGACAAGAGACCCAGTACTTC	CASRSRVGQETQYF
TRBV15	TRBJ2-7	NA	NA	TGTGCCACCAGCACTCGGGACGGCAACTACGAGCAGTACTTC	CATSTRDGNYEQYF
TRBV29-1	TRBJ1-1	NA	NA	TGCAGCGTCACCCCAGACTACACTGAAGCTTTCTTT	CSVTPDYTEAFF
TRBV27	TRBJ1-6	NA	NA	TGTGCCAGCAGATACATGAGCTCCTATAATTCACCCCTCCACTTT	CASRYMSSYNSPLHF
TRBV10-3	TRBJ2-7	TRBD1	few	TGTGCCATCCGGACAGGGGGGCCATACGAGCAGTACTTC	CAIRTGGPYEQYF
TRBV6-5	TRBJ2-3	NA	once	TGTGCCTCAGGGTACGGGTTTGGGGCAGATACGCAGTATTTT	CASGYGFGADTQYF
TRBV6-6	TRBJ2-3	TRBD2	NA	TGTGCGACTAGCGGGAGCCCCAGCACAGATACGCAGTATTTT	CATSGSPSTDTQYF
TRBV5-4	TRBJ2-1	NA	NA	TGTGCCAGCAGCTCGGGACCGAGCTCCTACAATGAGCAGTTCTTC	CASSSGPSSYNEQFF
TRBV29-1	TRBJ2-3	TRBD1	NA	TGCAGCGTTTCACAGGGGGCGCCGGGCACAGATACGCAGTATTTT	CSVSQGAPGTDTQYF
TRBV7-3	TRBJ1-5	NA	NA	TGTGCCAGCAGCTACTTATACAGTAGCAATCAGCCCCAGCATTTT	CASSYLYSSNQPQHF
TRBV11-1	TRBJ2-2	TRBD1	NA	TGTGCCAGCAGCTTTGTGACAGGGGGGTTCGGGGAGCTGTTTTTT	CASSFVTGGFGELFF
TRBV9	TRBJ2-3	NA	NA	TGTGCCAGCAGCGTAGAGGGAAGCGGGCCCACAGATACGCAGTATTTT	CASSVEGSGPTDTQYF
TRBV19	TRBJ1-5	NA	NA	TGTGCCAGTAGGGTGACAGTGTATAGCAATCAGCCCCAGCATTTT	CASRVTVYSNQPQHF
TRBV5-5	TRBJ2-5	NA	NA	TGTGCCAGCAGCTTGGGGACTACCTACCAAGAGACCCAGTACTTC	CASSLGTTYQETQYF
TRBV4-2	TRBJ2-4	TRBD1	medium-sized	TGTGCCAGCAGCCAAGAGGCGGGACAGGGGTCAAACATTCAGTACTTC	CASSQEAGQGSNIQYF
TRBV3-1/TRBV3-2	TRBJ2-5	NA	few	TGTGCCAGCAGCCAAGGTTCGACTAAAGAGACCCAGTACTTC	CASSQGSTKETQYF
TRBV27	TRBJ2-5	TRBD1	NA	TGTGCCAGCAGTCCCACAGGGGGTCTTATAGAGACCCAGTACTTC	CASSPTGGLIETQYF
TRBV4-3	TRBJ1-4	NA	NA	TGCGCCAGCAGCCAAGGGACAAGTCATGAAAAACTGTTTTTT	CASSQGTSHEKLFF
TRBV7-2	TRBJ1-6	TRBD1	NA	TGTGCCAGCAGCTCCTCACAGGGGACCTATAATTCACCCCTCCACTTT	CASSSSQGTYNSPLHF
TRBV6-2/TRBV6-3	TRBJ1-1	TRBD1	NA	TGTGCCAGCAGTCTACGGACAGGGAGGAACACTGAAGCTTTCTTT	CASSLRTGRNTEAFF
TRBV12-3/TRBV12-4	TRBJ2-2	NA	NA	TGTGCCAGCTCCCTGAACACCGGGGAGCTGTTTTTT	CASSLNTGELFF
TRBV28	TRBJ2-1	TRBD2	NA	TGTGCCAGCAGTTCCGGGCAGACTAGCGGGATTGGGAATGAGCAGTTCTTC	CASSSGQTSGIGNEQFF
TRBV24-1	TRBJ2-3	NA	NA	TGTGCCACCAATGGGGCGGGACCCAGGGATACGCAGTATTTT	CATNGAGPRDTQYF